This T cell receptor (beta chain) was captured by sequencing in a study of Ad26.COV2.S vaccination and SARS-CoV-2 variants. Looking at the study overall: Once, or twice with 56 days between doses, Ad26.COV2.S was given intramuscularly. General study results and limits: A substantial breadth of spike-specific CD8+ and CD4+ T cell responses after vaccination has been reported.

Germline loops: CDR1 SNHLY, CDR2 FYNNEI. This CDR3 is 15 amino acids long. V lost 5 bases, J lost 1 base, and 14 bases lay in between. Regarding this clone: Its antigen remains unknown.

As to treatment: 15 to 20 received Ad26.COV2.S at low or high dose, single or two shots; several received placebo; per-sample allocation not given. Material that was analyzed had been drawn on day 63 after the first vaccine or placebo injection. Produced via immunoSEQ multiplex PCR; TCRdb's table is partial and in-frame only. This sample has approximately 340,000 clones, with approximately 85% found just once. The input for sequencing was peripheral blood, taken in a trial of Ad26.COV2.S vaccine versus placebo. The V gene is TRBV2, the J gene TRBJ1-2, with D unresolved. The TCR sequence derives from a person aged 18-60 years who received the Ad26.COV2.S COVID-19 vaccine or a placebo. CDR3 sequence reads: CASSTNPWRNYGYTF. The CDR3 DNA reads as TGTGCCAGCAGTACTAACCCCTGGCGTAACTATGGCTACACCTTC.